Here is one TCR beta chain with its context. Clones were read by immunoSEQ multiplex PCR, and TCRdb kept only the in-frame ones, dropping some. The repertoire holds about 26,000 clones, with around 66% as singletons. The germline CDR1 and CDR2 sequences are MGHRA and YSYEKL. V dropped 0 bases and J dropped 1 base, with 11 bases sitting between them. The length of the CDR3 is 16 residues. This sample was included in a study of blood T cell repertoires in COVID-19. Overall study context: T cells, B-cell-depleted T cells, or PBMCs supplied cDNA or gDNA.

The gene calls are TRBV4-1 and TRBJ2-3, with D unresolved. This TCR was recovered from a man in his 60s with active or convalescent COVID-19. Specimen: peripheral blood. The CDR3 is CASSQEFQDGTDTQYF. CDR3 in DNA: TGCGCCAGCAGCCAAGAATTTCAGGATGGCACAGATACGCAGTATTTT.